The 7 T cell receptor beta chains presented below share a single source sample, sequenced in a study of CD8+CD57+ T cells in acquired aplastic anemia. The template for TCR beta VDJ and CDR3 sequence profiling was genomic DNA. In TCRdb, the reads were re-called with MiXCR into one record per CDR3 protein. The table shows a few hundred thousand distinct CDR3 sequences, with 45% to 65% occurring only once. Sequencing was done on patients that had shown CD8+CD57+ cell expansion by flow cytometry. Sequencing was done on a sample of sorted CD4+, CD8+, or CD8+CD57+ T cells (not recorded which) from PBMCs. The source of these receptors is a human donor with aplastic anemia.

The V gene is TRBV9, the J gene TRBJ2-1; D might be TRBD2 (5 bases). The germline V gene has CDR1 SGDLS and CDR2 YYNGEE. The V gene lost 4 bases and the J gene lost 7 bases, with 15 bases spanning the gap. CDR3 length equals 14 residues. CDR3 protein: CASSRGGPENEQFF. CDR3 DNA sequence: TGTGCCAGCAGCCGGGGTGGACCCGAAAATGAGCAGTTCTTC.

The chain is built from TRBV25-1 and TRBJ1-5, with 10 bases matching TRBD1. V shed 8 bases, J shed 9 bases, and the junction held 7 bases outside the gene matches. The CDR3 totals 13 residues. Germline V CDR1 and CDR2: MGHDK, SYGVNS. CDR3 DNA sequence: TGTGCCAGCGGACAGGGGGGGGATCGGCCCCAGCATTTT. Translating gives CASGQGGDRPQHF.

The chain uses TRBV7-6 and TRBJ2-7; D unresolved. This CDR3 has 15 residues. Trimming removed 4 bases from V and 6 bases from J, with 19 bases in between. Germline V gene data show CDR1 as SGHVS and CDR2 as FNYEAQ. The CDR3 DNA sequence: TGTGCCAGCAGCTACATTCATTGTATCTTCTGCGAGCAGTACTTC. Translating gives CASSYIHCIFCEQYF. Together with reference TRBV7-6 and TRBJ2-7, the CDR3 gives the full variable domain: GAGVSQSPRYKVTKRGQDVALRCDPISGHVSLYWYRQALGQGPEFLTYFNYEAQQDKSGLPNDRFSAERPEGSISTLTIQRTEQRDSAMYRCASSYIHCIFCEQYFGPGTRLTVT.

This clonotype was observed at least ten times. The chain couples TRBV20-1 to TRBJ2-7; D unresolved. Germline CDR1 DFQATT, CDR2 SNEGSKA (reference sequence). V was shortened by 2 bases and J by 7 bases, with 9 bases between the two germline ends. The length of the CDR3 is 11 residues. CDR3 nucleotides: TGCAGTGCTAGAACTATAAGGGAGCAGTACTTC. It encodes CSARTIREQYF.

There are a few counts of this clonotype. The chain uses TRBV19 and TRBJ2-1, with 7 bases that match TRBD2. V lost 4 bases, J lost 3 bases, and 6 bases stayed unmatched. This CDR3 spans 15 amino acids. CDR1 and CDR2 (germline): LNHDA, SQIVND (reference sequence). The CDR3 sequence is CASSSGSGNYNEQFF. The DNA of the CDR3 is TGTGCCAGTAGTAGCGGGAGTGGGAACTACAATGAGCAGTTCTTC.

In the case of this clonotype: At one of its ends the junction is not consistent with the germline gene, which may arise from a read error. The chain carries TRBV15 and TRBJ2-7; tentative D call: TRBD2 (5 bases). This CDR3 is 13 amino acids long. Germline values: CDR1 LNHNV, CDR2 YYDKDF (reference sequence). The CDR3 region is CATSRDPGYEQYF. The CDR3 nucleotides are TGCGCCACCAGCAGAGATCCGGGGTACGAGCAGTACTTC.

The J gene is TRBJ1-2, the V gene TRBV25-1, with D perhaps matching TRBD1 (6 bases). Germline V gives CDR1 MGHDK, CDR2 SYGVNS. Deletions cut 8 bases from V and 7 bases from J, with 23 bases between. The CDR3 sequence is 15 residues long. CDR3 in amino acids: CASLGGGPSGGGYTF. CDR3 bases: TGTGCCAGCTTGGGGGGGGGGCCTAGCGGAGGTGGCTACACCTTC.